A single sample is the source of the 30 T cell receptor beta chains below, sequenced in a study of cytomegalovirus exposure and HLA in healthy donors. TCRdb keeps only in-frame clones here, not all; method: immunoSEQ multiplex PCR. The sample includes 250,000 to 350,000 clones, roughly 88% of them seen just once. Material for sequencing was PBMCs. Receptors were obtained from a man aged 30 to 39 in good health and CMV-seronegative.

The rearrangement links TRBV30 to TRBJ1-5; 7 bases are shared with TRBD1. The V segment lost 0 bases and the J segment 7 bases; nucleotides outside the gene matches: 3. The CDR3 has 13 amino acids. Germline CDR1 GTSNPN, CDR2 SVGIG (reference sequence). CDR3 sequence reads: CAWSVSGGQPQHF. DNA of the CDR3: TGTGCCTGGAGTGTATCAGGGGGACAGCCCCAGCATTTT.

CDR3 sequence: CASKGGGRPAYEQYF. DNA of the CDR3: TGTGCCAGCAAGGGGGGGGGCCGGCCGGCTTACGAGCAGTACTTC. The rearrangement uses TRBV6-5 and TRBJ2-7, with D maybe TRBD2 (7 bases). V lost 7 bases and J 4 bases, leaving 20 bases between the germline ends. Germline V lookup: CDR1 MNHEY, CDR2 SVGAGI. CDR3 length: 15 amino acids.

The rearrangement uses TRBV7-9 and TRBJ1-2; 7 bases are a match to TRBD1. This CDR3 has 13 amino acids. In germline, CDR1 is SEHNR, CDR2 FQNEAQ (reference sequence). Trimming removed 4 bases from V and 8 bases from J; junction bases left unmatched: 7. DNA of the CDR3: TGTGCCAGCAGCTCCCGACAGGGCGACGGCTACACCTTC. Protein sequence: CASSSRQGDGYTF. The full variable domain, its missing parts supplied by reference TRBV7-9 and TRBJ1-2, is DTGVSQNPRHKITKRGQNVTFRCDPISEHNRLYWYRQTLGQGPEFLTYFQNEAQLEKSRLLSDRFSAERPKGSFSTLEIQRTEQGDSAMYLCASSSRQGDGYTFGSGTRLTVV.

CDR3 bases: TGTGCCAGCAGCCAGGGACTAGGGGGGAATGAGCAGTTCTTC. Amino acids: CASSQGLGGNEQFF. This chain joins TRBV7-9 and TRBJ2-1, with 8 bases identical to TRBD2. The CDR3 is 14 residues long. Per germline, CDR1 SEHNR and CDR2 FQNEAQ (reference sequence). V lost 5 bases to trimming and J lost 7 bases; unmatched junction nucleotides: 7.

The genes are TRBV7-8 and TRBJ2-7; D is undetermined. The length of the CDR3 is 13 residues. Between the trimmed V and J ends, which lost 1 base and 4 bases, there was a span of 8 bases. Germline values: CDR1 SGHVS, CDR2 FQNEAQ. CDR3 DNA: TGTGCCAGCAGCTTAGGTCTGGCTTACGAGCAGTACTTC. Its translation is CASSLGLAYEQYF. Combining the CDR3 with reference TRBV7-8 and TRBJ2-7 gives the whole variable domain GAGVSQSPRYKVAKRGQDVALRCDPISGHVSLFWYQQALGQGPEFLTYFQNEAQLDKSGLPSDRFFAERPEGSVSTLKIQRTQQEDSAVYLCASSLGLAYEQYFGPGTRLTVT.

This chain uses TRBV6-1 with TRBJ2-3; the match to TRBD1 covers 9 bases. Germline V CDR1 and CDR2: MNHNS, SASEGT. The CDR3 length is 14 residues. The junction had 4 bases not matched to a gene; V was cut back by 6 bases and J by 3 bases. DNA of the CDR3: TGTGCCAGCAGCCCACAGGGGGCGACAGATACGCAGTATTTT. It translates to CASSPQGATDTQYF.

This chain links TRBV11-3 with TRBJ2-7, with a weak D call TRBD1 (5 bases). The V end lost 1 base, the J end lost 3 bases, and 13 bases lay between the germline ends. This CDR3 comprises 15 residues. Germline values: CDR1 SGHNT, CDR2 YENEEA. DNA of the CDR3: TGTGCCAGCAGCTTAGGAGGTCTAGGGGACTACGAGCAGTACTTC. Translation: CASSLGGLGDYEQYF. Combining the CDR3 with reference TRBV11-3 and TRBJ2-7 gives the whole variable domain EAGVVQSPRYKIIEKKQPVAFWCNPISGHNTLYWYLQNLGQGPELLIRYENEEAVDDSQLPKDRFSAERLKGVDSTLKIQPAELGDSAVYLCASSLGGLGDYEQYFGPGTRLTVT.

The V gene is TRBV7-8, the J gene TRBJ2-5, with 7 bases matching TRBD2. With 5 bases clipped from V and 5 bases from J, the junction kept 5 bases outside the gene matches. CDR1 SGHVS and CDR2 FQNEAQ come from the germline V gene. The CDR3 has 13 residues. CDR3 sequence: CASSALGRETQYF. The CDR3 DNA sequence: TGTGCCAGCAGCGCCCTCGGGAGGGAGACCCAGTACTTC. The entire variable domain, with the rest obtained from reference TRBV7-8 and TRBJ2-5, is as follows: GAGVSQSPRYKVAKRGQDVALRCDPISGHVSLFWYQQALGQGPEFLTYFQNEAQLDKSGLPSDRFFAERPEGSVSTLKIQRTQQEDSAVYLCASSALGRETQYFGPGTRLLVL.

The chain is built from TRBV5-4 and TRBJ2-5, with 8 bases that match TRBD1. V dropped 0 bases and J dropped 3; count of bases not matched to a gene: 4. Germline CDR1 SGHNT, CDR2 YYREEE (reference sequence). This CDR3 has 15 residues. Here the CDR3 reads CASSLVDRVEETQYF. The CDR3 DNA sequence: TGTGCCAGCAGCTTGGTGGACAGGGTTGAAGAGACCCAGTACTTC.

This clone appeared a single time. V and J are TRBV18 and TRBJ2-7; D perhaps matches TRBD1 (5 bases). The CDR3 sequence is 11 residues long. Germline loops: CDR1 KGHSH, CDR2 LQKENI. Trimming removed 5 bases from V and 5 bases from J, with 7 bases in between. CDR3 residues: CASSRGNEQYF. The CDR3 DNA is TGTGCCAGCTCAAGGGGTAACGAGCAGTACTTC.

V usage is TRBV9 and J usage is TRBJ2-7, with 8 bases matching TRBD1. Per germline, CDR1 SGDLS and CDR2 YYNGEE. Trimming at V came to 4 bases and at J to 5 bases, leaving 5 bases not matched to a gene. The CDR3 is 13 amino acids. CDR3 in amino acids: CASSLLTGDEQYF. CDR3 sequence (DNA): TGTGCCAGCAGCTTATTGACAGGGGACGAGCAGTACTTC.

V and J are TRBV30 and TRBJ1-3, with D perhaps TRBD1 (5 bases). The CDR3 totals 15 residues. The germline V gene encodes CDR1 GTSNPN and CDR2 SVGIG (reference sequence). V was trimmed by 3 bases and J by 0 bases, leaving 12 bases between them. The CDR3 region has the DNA TGTGCCTGGAGCGACCGGGGGACCTCTGGAAACACCATATATTTT. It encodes CAWSDRGTSGNTIYF.

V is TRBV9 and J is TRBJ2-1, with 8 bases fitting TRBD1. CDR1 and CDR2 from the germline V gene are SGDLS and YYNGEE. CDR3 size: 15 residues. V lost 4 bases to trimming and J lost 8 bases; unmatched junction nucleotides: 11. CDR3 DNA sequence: TGTGCCAGCAGCCCCCGGGACAGGTTCTCGGATGAGCAGTTCTTC. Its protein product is CASSPRDRFSDEQFF.

The CDR3 region is CASSIDQESTDTQYF. The DNA of the CDR3 is TGTGCCAGTAGTATAGATCAGGAAAGCACAGATACGCAGTATTTT. The rearrangement uses TRBV19 and TRBJ2-3, with D uncertain. The CDR3 loop spans 15 amino acids. Trimming stripped 0 bases from V and 0 bases from J, with 7 bases between. Germline CDR1 is LNHDA and CDR2 is SQIVND (reference sequence).

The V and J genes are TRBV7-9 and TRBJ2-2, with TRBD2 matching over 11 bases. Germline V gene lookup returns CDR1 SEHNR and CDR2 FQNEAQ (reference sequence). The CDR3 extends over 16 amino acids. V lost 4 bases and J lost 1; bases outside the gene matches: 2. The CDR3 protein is CASSSLAGGNTGELFF. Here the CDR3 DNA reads TGTGCCAGCAGCTCGCTAGCGGGGGGGAACACCGGGGAGCTGTTTTTT. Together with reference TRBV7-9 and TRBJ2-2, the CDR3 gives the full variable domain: DTGVSQNPRHKITKRGQNVTFRCDPISEHNRLYWYRQTLGQGPEFLTYFQNEAQLEKSRLLSDRFSAERPKGSFSTLEIQRTEQGDSAMYLCASSSLAGGNTGELFFGEGSRLTVL.

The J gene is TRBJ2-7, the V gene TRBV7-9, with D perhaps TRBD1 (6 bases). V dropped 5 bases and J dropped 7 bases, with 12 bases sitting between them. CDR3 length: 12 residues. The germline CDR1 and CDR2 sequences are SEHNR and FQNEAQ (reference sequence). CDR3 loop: CASSRTAEEQYF. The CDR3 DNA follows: TGTGCCAGCAGCCGGACAGCGGAGGAGCAGTACTTC.

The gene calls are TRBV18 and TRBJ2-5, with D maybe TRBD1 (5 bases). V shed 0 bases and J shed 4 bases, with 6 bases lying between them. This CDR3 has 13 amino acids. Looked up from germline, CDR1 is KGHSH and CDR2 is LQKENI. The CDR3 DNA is TGTGCCAGCTCACCACCAGGGGTAGAGACCCAGTACTTC. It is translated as CASSPPGVETQYF. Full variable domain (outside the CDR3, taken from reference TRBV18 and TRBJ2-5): NAGVMQNPRHLVRRRGQEARLRCSPMKGHSHVYWYRQLPEEGLKFMVYLQKENIIDESGMPKERFSAEFPKEGPSILRIQQVVRGDSAAYFCASSPPGVETQYFGPGTRLLVL.

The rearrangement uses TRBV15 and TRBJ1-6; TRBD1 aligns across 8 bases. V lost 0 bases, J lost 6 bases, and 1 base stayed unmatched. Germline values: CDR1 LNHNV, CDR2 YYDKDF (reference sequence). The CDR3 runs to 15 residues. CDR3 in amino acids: CATSRDRGRNSPLHF. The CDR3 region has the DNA TGTGCCACCAGCAGAGACAGGGGGCGTAATTCACCCCTCCACTTT.

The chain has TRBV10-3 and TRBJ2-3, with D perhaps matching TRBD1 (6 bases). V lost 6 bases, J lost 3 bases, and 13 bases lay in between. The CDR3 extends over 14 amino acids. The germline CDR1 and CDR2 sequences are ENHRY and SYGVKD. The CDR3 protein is CAIREQRGTDTQYF. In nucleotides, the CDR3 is TGTGCCATCAGAGAACAGAGGGGGACAGATACGCAGTATTTT.

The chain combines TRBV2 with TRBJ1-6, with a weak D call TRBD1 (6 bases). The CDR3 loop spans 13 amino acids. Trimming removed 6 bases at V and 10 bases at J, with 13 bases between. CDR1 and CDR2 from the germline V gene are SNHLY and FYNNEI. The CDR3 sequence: CASSPGVGSPLHF. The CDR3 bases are TGTGCCAGCAGCCCAGGGGTAGGATCACCCCTCCACTTT.

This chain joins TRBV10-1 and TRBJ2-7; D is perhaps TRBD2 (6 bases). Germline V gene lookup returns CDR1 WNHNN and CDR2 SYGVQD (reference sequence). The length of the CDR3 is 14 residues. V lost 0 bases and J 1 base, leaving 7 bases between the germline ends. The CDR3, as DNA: TGCGCCAGCAGTGAGTCGGGACTTTCCTACGAGCAGTACTTC. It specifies CASSESGLSYEQYF.

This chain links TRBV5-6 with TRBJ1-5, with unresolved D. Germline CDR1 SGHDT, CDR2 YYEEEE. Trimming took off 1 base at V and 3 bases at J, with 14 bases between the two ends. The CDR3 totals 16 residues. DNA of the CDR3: TGTGCCAGCAGCTTGAGGGAGGCTCGGGACAATCAGCCCCAGCATTTT. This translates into CASSLREARDNQPQHF.

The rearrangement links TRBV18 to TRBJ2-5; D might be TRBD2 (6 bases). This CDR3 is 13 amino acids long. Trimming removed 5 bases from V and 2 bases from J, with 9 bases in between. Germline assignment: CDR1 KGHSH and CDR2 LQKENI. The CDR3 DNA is TGTGCCAGCTCAGGCGGGGCACAAGAGACCCAGTACTTC. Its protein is CASSGGAQETQYF.

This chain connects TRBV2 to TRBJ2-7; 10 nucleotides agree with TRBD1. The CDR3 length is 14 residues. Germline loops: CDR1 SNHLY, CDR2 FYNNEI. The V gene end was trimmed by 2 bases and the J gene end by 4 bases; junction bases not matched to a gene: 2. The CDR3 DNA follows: TGTGCCAGCAGTGAAACGGGACAGGGGTACGAGCAGTACTTC. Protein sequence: CASSETGQGYEQYF. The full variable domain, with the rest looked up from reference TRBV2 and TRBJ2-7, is EPEVTQTPSHQVTQMGQEVILRCVPISNHLYFYWYRQILGQKVEFLVSFYNNEISEKSEIFDDQFSVERPDGSNFTLKIRSTKLEDSAMYFCASSETGQGYEQYFGPGTRLTVT.

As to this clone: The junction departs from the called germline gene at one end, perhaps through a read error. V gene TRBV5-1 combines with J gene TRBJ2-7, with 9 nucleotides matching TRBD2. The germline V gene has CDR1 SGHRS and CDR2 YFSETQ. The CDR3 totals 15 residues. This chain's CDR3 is CASSPQRGETYVQYF. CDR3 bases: TGCGCCAGCAGCCCGCAGCGGGGGGAAACCTACGTGCAGTACTTC.

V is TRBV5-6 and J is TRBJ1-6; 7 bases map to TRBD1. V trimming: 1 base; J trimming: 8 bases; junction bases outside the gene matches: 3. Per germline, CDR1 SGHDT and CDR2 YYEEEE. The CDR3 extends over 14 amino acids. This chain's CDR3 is CASSLNRGYSPLHF. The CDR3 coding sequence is TGTGCCAGCAGCTTGAACAGGGGTTATTCACCCCTCCACTTT.

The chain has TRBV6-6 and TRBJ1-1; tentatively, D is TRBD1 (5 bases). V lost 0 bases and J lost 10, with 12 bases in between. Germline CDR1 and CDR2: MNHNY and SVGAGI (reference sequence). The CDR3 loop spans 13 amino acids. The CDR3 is CASSYSDTPGAFF. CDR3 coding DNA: TGTGCCAGCAGTTACTCGGACACCCCAGGAGCTTTCTTT.

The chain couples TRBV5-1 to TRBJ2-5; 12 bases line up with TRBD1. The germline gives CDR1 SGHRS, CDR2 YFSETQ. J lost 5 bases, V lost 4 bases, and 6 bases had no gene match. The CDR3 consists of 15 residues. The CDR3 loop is CASSLGTGGLETQYF. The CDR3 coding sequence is TGCGCCAGCAGCCTTGGGACAGGGGGCCTCGAGACCCAGTACTTC. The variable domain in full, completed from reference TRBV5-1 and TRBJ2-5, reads KAGVTQTPRYLIKTRGQQVTLSCSPISGHRSVSWYQQTPGQGLQFLFEYFSETQRNKGNFPGRFSGRQFSNSRSEMNVSTLELGDSALYLCASSLGTGGLETQYFGPGTRLLVL.

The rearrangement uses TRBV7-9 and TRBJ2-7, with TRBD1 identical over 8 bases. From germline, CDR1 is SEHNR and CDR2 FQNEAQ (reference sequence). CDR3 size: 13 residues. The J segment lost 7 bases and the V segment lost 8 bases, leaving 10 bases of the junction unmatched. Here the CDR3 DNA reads TGTGCCAGCCAGCGGACAGGGTATTATGAGCAGTACTTC. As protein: CASQRTGYYEQYF.

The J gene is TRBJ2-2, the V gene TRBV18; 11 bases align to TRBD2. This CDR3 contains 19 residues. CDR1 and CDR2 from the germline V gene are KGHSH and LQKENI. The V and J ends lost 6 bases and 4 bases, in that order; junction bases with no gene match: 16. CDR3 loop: CASSSALAGALPVTGELFF. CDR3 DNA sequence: TGTGCCAGCTCCTCAGCACTAGCGGGGGCTCTCCCTGTCACCGGGGAGCTGTTTTTT.